These 29 T cell receptor beta chains share one sample of origin, sequenced in a study of blood T cell repertoires in COVID-19 (dated by TCRdb to about 2020). Receptor libraries were prepared by the immunoSEQ multiplex PCR assay. Imported from immuneACCESS, the table was reduced by TCRdb to in-frame sequences with V and J called. These copies leave out some clones; in studies compared against another copy, an unresolved V gene accounts for under half, and the cause of the remainder is not known. This sample is represented by nearly 250,000 clones; about 82% of them were singletons. The ten largest clones add up to around 10% of the sample. The specimen was PBMCs or T cells enriched from blood (not recorded which). These receptors were collected from a woman in her fifties or sixties with acute COVID-19.

CDR3: CASSRPGTPDYGYTF. CDR3 coding DNA: TGTGCCAGCAGCCGTCCCGGGACACCCGACTATGGCTACACCTTC. J is TRBJ1-2 and V is TRBV7-9; a possible D gene is TRBD1 (6 bases). The germline V and J ends were trimmed by 5 bases and 3 bases, with 16 bases remaining between them. CDR1 SEHNR and CDR2 FQNEAQ come from the germline V gene (reference sequence). This CDR3 has 15 residues.

V gene TRBV13 combines with J gene TRBJ1-4, with D possibly being TRBD1 (6 bases). Per the germline V gene, CDR1 is PRHDT and CDR2 is FYEKMQ (reference sequence). The CDR3 totals 14 residues. V was shortened by 4 bases and J by 6 bases, with 12 bases between the two germline ends. The CDR3 sequence: CASSSRDKDEKLFF. The CDR3 DNA sequence: TGTGCCAGCAGCTCTCGGGACAAGGATGAAAAACTGTTTTTT.

The sample holds a few counts of this clone. This chain uses TRBV7-9 with TRBJ1-5, with 7 bases aligning to TRBD1. CDR1 and CDR2 (germline): SEHNR, FQNEAQ (reference sequence). Trimming removed 0 bases from V and 3 bases from J; junction bases left unmatched: 8. This CDR3 has 17 amino acids. The CDR3 region is CASSLAQGGAVNQPQHF. CDR3 sequence (DNA): TGTGCCAGCAGCTTAGCGCAGGGGGGCGCCGTCAATCAGCCCCAGCATTTT.

This clone was detected only once. The chain has TRBV6-5 and TRBJ2-7; the match to TRBD2 covers 11 bases. The V and J ends lost 6 bases and 2 bases, in that order; junction bases with no gene match: 6. CDR1 is MNHEY and CDR2 is SVGAGI in the germline V gene. The CDR3 is 15 residues long. The CDR3 DNA follows: TGTGCCAGCAGCCTGACTAGCGGGGAAACCTACGAGCAGTACTTC. The encoded protein is CASSLTSGETYEQYF.

In its sample, this clone was seen many times. V is TRBV7-9 and J is TRBJ1-5; tentatively, D is TRBD1 (5 bases). V lost 3 bases and J 7 bases, leaving 7 bases between the germline ends. Per germline, CDR1 SEHNR and CDR2 FQNEAQ (reference sequence). The CDR3 extends over 12 amino acids. Written as DNA, the CDR3 is TGTGCCAGCAGCTTCCAGGGACAGCCCCAGCATTTT. Residues: CASSFQGQPQHF.

The CDR3 here is CASSESGTGGEKLFF. CDR3 coding DNA: TGCGCCAGCAGTGAGTCGGGGACAGGGGGAGAAAAACTGTTTTTT. The chain has TRBV10-2 and TRBJ1-4, with 11 bases that match TRBD1. The CDR3 sequence is 15 residues long. The germline gives CDR1 WSHSY, CDR2 SAAADI. The V segment lost 0 bases and the J segment 8 bases; nucleotides outside the gene matches: 2.

V and J are TRBV9 and TRBJ1-2; TRBD1 might be the D (6 bases). The CDR3 has 15 residues. CDR1 is SGDLS, CDR2 YYNGEE, per germline. The V and J ends lost 3 bases and 5 bases respectively, with 17 bases between them. The CDR3 bases are TGTGCCAGCAGCGCCAGAGGGGGGGCTTGGTATGGCTACACCTTC. Translated: CASSARGGAWYGYTF.

This clone appeared a single time. V and J are TRBV12-3 or TRBV12-4 and TRBJ1-1; D uncertain. There are 13 residues in the CDR3. The ends were cut back, 3 bases at V and 6 bases at J, with 11 bases in the middle. CDR3 DNA sequence: TGTGCCAGCAGTTTTTTAGGGAGCGCTGAAGCTTTCTTT. Translation gives CASSFLGSAEAFF.

The rearrangement uses TRBV5-1 and TRBJ1-4; the match to TRBD1 covers 8 bases. The J segment lost 6 bases and the V segment lost 1 base, leaving 5 bases of the junction unmatched. CDR3 length: 15 residues. Looked up from germline, CDR1 is SGHRS and CDR2 is YFSETQ. CDR3: CASSLRGQEDEKLFF. CDR3 DNA sequence: TGCGCCAGCAGCTTGAGGGGACAGGAGGATGAAAAACTGTTTTTT.

This clone occurred once. This chain connects TRBV3-1 (or the pseudogene TRBV3-2) to TRBJ1-6, with 10 nucleotides matching TRBD1. The V gene's germline CDR1 is LGHDT and CDR2 YNNKEL (reference sequence). The CDR3 spans 14 residues. Trimming at V came to 7 bases and at J to 7 bases, leaving 4 bases not matched to a gene. The DNA of the CDR3 is TGTGCCAGCAACAGACAGGGGGCGAATTCACCCCTCCACTTT. Translation: CASNRQGANSPLHF.

The chain couples TRBV2 to TRBJ2-7; D may be TRBD2 (6 bases). There are 16 residues in the CDR3. The V gene's germline CDR1 is SNHLY and CDR2 FYNNEI. The V gene lost 3 bases and the J gene lost 7 bases, with 22 bases spanning the gap. The CDR3 DNA sequence: TGTGCCAGCAGTGATGTCGGTAGCGACGCCGGAGGGGAGCAGTACTTC. It encodes CASSDVGSDAGGEQYF. Full variable domain (remainder filled in from reference TRBV2 and TRBJ2-7): EPEVTQTPSHQVTQMGQEVILRCVPISNHLYFYWYRQILGQKVEFLVSFYNNEISEKSEIFDDQFSVERPDGSNFTLKIRSTKLEDSAMYFCASSDVGSDAGGEQYFGPGTRLTVT.

This chain uses TRBV30 with TRBJ2-3; D is ambiguous. Germline CDR1 GTSNPN, CDR2 SVGIG (reference sequence). There are 14 residues in the CDR3. Trimming removed 0 bases from V and 2 bases from J, with 9 bases in between. This CDR3 is CAWSVLRFTDTQYF. CDR3 sequence (DNA): TGTGCCTGGAGTGTACTGAGATTCACAGATACGCAGTATTTT.

The rearrangement links TRBV30 to TRBJ1-2; D gene ambiguous. The V gene lost 1 base and the J gene lost 8 bases, with 5 bases spanning the gap. The CDR3 has 10 amino acids. The germline CDR1 and CDR2 sequences are GTSNPN and SVGIG (reference sequence). CDR3 DNA: TGTGCCTGGAGTGAACAGGGCTACACCTTC. This encodes CAWSEQGYTF.

This rearrangement joins TRBV27 to TRBJ1-2, with 9 bases fitting TRBD1. This CDR3 spans 16 amino acids. Germline V gene data show CDR1 as MNHEY and CDR2 as SMNVEV (reference sequence). V dropped 5 bases and J dropped 7; count of bases not matched to a gene: 14. For the CDR3, the DNA is TGTGCCAGCAGTCCCTACCCCGGACAGGGGAAGAGTGGCTACACCTTC. Protein product: CASSPYPGQGKSGYTF.

CDR3 sequence: CASSKTGGNDYGYTF. CDR3 DNA: TGTGCCAGCAGCAAAACAGGGGGCAACGACTATGGCTACACCTTC. The chain uses TRBV14 and TRBJ1-2, with 9 bases matching TRBD1. The germline V gene encodes CDR1 SGHDN and CDR2 FVKESK. The CDR3 runs 15 residues. V shed 5 bases and J 3 bases; nucleotides not matched to a gene: 7.

V and J are TRBV7-9 and TRBJ1-1; D is perhaps TRBD1 (6 bases). The ends were cut back, 5 bases at V and 0 bases at J, with 13 bases in the middle. Germline CDR1 reads SEHNR; CDR2 reads FQNEAQ (reference sequence). This CDR3 has 15 amino acids. The CDR3 DNA reads TGTGCCAGCAGCGCTGGTGCAGGGGTGAACACTGAAGCTTTCTTT. This sequence encodes CASSAGAGVNTEAFF.

This chain uses TRBV6-1 with TRBJ1-2, with D unresolved. CDR1 is MNHNS and CDR2 is SASEGT in the germline V gene. CDR3 length: 16 amino acids. Trimming took off 4 bases at V and 8 bases at J, with 23 bases between the two ends. As DNA, the CDR3 is TGTGCCAGCAGTGCCCAAGCCTTAAACATCGGCGGCGGCTACACCTTC. Translation: CASSAQALNIGGGYTF.

The chain employs TRBV9 and TRBJ1-1, with D possibly TRBD1 on 5 matching bases. V was shortened by 5 bases and J by 2 bases, with 10 bases between the two germline ends. Germline lookup yields CDR1 SGDLS and CDR2 YYNGEE. The CDR3 length is 13 residues. CDR3 DNA sequence: TGTGCCAGCAGGGGAGGGGACAACACTGAAGCTTTCTTT. Translated, it gives CASRGGDNTEAFF.

The CDR3 coding sequence is TGTGCCAGCAGCTTTGGCTGGGGCGGCGATGAGCAGTTCTTC. This codes for CASSFGWGGDEQFF. This chain joins TRBV5-6 and TRBJ2-1, with a tentative D call TRBD1 (5 bases). From germline, CDR1 is SGHDT and CDR2 YYEEEE. With 2 bases removed from V and 8 bases from J, the gap between germline ends came to 14 bases. CDR3 size: 14 residues.

V usage is TRBV2 and J usage is TRBJ2-2, with a possible D match to TRBD2 (6 bases). The CDR3 has 13 amino acids. V was clipped by 7 bases and J by 5 bases, with 11 bases between them. Germline-derived CDR1 and CDR2 are SNHLY and FYNNEI. The CDR3 here is CASTREVTGELFF. The DNA for the CDR3 is TGTGCCAGCACGAGGGAGGTTACCGGGGAGCTGTTTTTT.

The V and J genes are TRBV27 and TRBJ2-3, with 10 nucleotides matching TRBD2. J gave up 2 bases and V 4 bases, and 6 bases lay outside the gene matches. CDR3 length: 16 amino acids. Germline CDR1 and CDR2: MNHEY and SMNVEV (reference sequence). This CDR3 is CASSSVAGGYTDTQYF. CDR3 coding DNA: TGTGCCAGCAGTTCCGTAGCGGGGGGATACACAGATACGCAGTATTTT.

The chain combines TRBV7-2 with TRBJ1-2, with TRBD1 matching over 10 bases. Germline trimming cut 4 bases from V and 7 bases from J; bases unmatched to any gene: 12. This CDR3 spans 16 amino acids. CDR1 and CDR2 (germline): SGHTA, FQGNSA. CDR3 sequence reads: CASSSQRTGGGPGYTF. DNA for the CDR3: TGTGCCAGCAGCTCTCAAAGGACAGGGGGAGGGCCTGGCTACACCTTC.

The rearrangement uses TRBV6-6 and TRBJ2-2, with TRBD2 as a possible D gene (6 bases). The CDR3 is 14 amino acids. The germline V gene encodes CDR1 MNHNY and CDR2 SVGAGI (reference sequence). Deletions cut 8 bases from V and 3 bases from J, with 13 bases between. CDR3 in DNA: TGTGCCAGCCGGAGGGGCAGGGACACCGGGGAGCTGTTTTTT. This translates into CASRRGRDTGELFF.

The count of this clone is one. V usage is TRBV6-1 and J usage is TRBJ2-1; D is perhaps TRBD2 (7 bases). The CDR3 is made up of 15 amino acids. V shed 2 bases and J shed 7 bases, with 15 bases lying between them. Germline V gene sequence: CDR1 MNHNS, CDR2 SASEGT. The CDR3 protein is CASSESVGGPNEQFF. Here the CDR3 DNA reads TGTGCCAGCAGTGAATCTGTGGGGGGGCCTAATGAGCAGTTCTTC.

The chain carries TRBV5-6 and TRBJ1-2; weak D call: TRBD1 (5 bases). V gave up 2 bases and J gave up 4 bases, with 9 bases separating them. The CDR3 runs to 13 residues. The germline CDR1 and CDR2 sequences are SGHDT and YYEEEE. For the CDR3, the DNA is TGTGCCAGCAGCTTAAGGCAGGGCTATGGCTACACCTTC. This gives the protein CASSLRQGYGYTF. The full variable domain, rest sourced from reference TRBV5-6 and TRBJ1-2, is DAGVTQSPTHLIKTRGQQVTLRCSPKSGHDTVSWYQQALGQGPQFIFQYYEEEERQRGNFPDRFSGHQFPNYSSELNVNALLLGDSALYLCASSLRQGYGYTFGSGTRLTVV.

The chain is built from TRBV7-2 and TRBJ2-1; 7 bases are shared with TRBD1. The CDR3 is 17 residues long. Germline trimming cut 4 bases from V and 1 base from J; bases unmatched to any gene: 10. Per the germline V gene, CDR1 is SGHTA and CDR2 is FQGNSA. This CDR3 reads CASSSSPGTASYNEQFF. CDR3 DNA: TGTGCCAGCAGCTCGAGCCCCGGGACAGCTTCCTACAATGAGCAGTTCTTC. The full variable domain, its missing parts supplied by reference TRBV7-2 and TRBJ2-1, is GAGVSQSPSNKVTEKGKDVELRCDPISGHTALYWYRQSLGQGLEFLIYFQGNSAPDKSGLPSDRFSAERTGGSVSTLTIQRTQQEDSAVYLCASSSSPGTASYNEQFFGPGTRLTVL.

CDR3 sequence reads: CASSPQGGNQPQHF. The CDR3 coding sequence is TGTGCCAGCAGCCCACAGGGGGGCAATCAGCCCCAGCATTTT. The V and J genes are TRBV6-2 or TRBV6-3 and TRBJ1-5; TRBD1 matches at 8 bases. Germline V gene lookup returns CDR1 MNHEY and CDR2 SVGEGT. V shed 6 bases and J 2 bases; nucleotides not matched to a gene: 3. The CDR3 extends over 14 amino acids.

J is TRBJ1-5 and V is TRBV10-1; maybe TRBD1 (5 bases). Trimming took 0 bases from V and 10 from J, leaving 7 bases between them. Looked up from germline, CDR1 is WNHNN and CDR2 is SYGVQD (reference sequence). The CDR3 length is 12 residues. CDR3 sequence: CASSESRGPQHF. The CDR3, as DNA: TGCGCCAGCAGTGAGTCAAGGGGTCCCCAGCATTTT.

This chain joins TRBV19 and TRBJ1-5, with 8 bases aligning to TRBD1. This CDR3 contains 18 residues. V gave up 5 bases and J gave up 2 bases; unmatched junction bases: 14. Germline CDR1 is LNHDA and CDR2 is SQIVND (reference sequence). In DNA form, the CDR3 reads TGTGCCAGTAGTTCCCGGACAGGGCCGGGGTCGGGCAATCAGCCCCAGCATTTT. Residues: CASSSRTGPGSGNQPQHF.